Presented here are 24 T cell receptor beta chains from one specimen sequenced in a study of shared clonotypes between healthy human individuals. This table comes from immunoSEQ multiplex PCR, and its TCRdb copy is limited to in-frame clones, with some not included. The profile covers roughly 2.4 million clones, with approximately 95% appearing a single time and roughly 0.13% taken by the ten largest. The sequenced material came from naive CD4+ T cells sorted from blood. Subset specified: CD45RA+ positively selected. Source of these receptors: a man aged 18 to 30 in good health.

CDR3 loop: CASSLASATDTQYF. CDR3 in DNA: TGCGCCAGCAGCTTGGCTAGCGCTACAGATACGCAGTATTTT. The J gene is TRBJ2-3, the V gene TRBV5-1, with D possibly matching TRBD2 (6 bases). V lost 0 bases to trimming and J lost 3 bases, with 8 bases between them. Germline CDR1 reads SGHRS; CDR2 reads YFSETQ. CDR3 length: 14 residues.

The V gene is TRBV25-1, the J gene TRBJ1-2, with TRBD1 as a possible D gene (6 bases). V lost 2 bases and J lost 7, with 14 bases in between. The germline V gene has CDR1 MGHDK and CDR2 SYGVNS. This CDR3 region has 14 residues. The CDR3 spells CASSERDRNRGYTF. The CDR3, as DNA: TGTGCCAGCAGTGAAAGAGACAGGAACCGTGGCTACACCTTC.

This sequence joins TRBV27 and TRBJ1-5; D is perhaps TRBD1 (5 bases). Trimming removed 11 bases at V and 0 bases at J, with 23 bases between. CDR1 MNHEY and CDR2 SMNVEV come from the germline V gene (reference sequence). The CDR3 is 17 amino acids. The CDR3 coding sequence is TGTGCCCGCGCGCCCGAGACAGCATCAACTAGCAATCAGCCCCAGCATTTT. Amino acids: CARAPETASTSNQPQHF.

The chain employs TRBV6-9 and TRBJ2-5, with D tentatively TRBD2 (6 bases). Germline V gene sequence: CDR1 MNHGY, CDR2 SVAAGI. V was pared by 5 bases and J by 5 bases, with 21 bases between. The CDR3 length is 16 residues. The CDR3 DNA sequence: TGTGCCAGCAGTAAGCATATCTTCGGGAGTAGTGAGACCCAGTACTTC. As protein: CASSKHIFGSSETQYF.

This sequence joins TRBV6-1 and TRBJ2-1; weak D call: TRBD2 (6 bases). This CDR3 is 16 amino acids long. The V and J ends lost 1 base and 3 bases respectively, with 13 bases between them. Germline assignment: CDR1 MNHNS and CDR2 SASEGT. The CDR3 DNA reads TGTGCCAGCAGTGAAGAGGGGACTGCGATCTACAATGAGCAGTTCTTC. Translation gives CASSEEGTAIYNEQFF.

The chain carries TRBV19 and TRBJ2-2; D is perhaps TRBD1 or TRBD2 (5 bases each). Germline lookup yields CDR1 LNHDA and CDR2 SQIVND (reference sequence). Trimming pared 7 bases from V and 7 bases from J, leaving 10 bases between. CDR3 length: 12 amino acids. As DNA, the CDR3 is TGTGCCAGTACTGGGACGGGCGGGGAGCTGTTTTTT. Protein product: CASTGTGGELFF.

This chain joins TRBV9 and TRBJ1-5, with D possibly TRBD1 on 5 matching bases. Germline V gives CDR1 SGDLS, CDR2 YYNGEE. The CDR3 is made up of 13 amino acids. The V and J ends lost 4 bases and 5 bases respectively, with 10 bases between them. DNA for the CDR3: TGTGCCAGCAGCTGGGGGGATGATCAGCCCCAGCATTTT. Amino acids: CASSWGDDQPQHF.

V usage is TRBV5-6 and J usage is TRBJ2-2, with 7 nucleotides matching TRBD1. Trimming removed 4 bases from V and 3 bases from J; junction bases left unmatched: 12. The CDR3 spans 17 residues. Germline assignment: CDR1 SGHDT and CDR2 YYEEEE. Written as DNA, the CDR3 is TGTGCCAGCAGCGTATCACAGGGGTCTGTGGACACCGGGGAGCTGTTTTTT. Translation: CASSVSQGSVDTGELFF.

V usage is TRBV5-1 and J usage is TRBJ2-4, with TRBD1 identical over 7 bases. Per the germline V gene, CDR1 is SGHRS and CDR2 is YFSETQ. The CDR3 is 14 amino acids. The V segment lost 4 bases and the J segment 3 bases; nucleotides outside the gene matches: 4. CDR3: CASSQGQYKNIQYF. The CDR3 nucleotides read TGCGCCAGCAGCCAGGGACAGTACAAAAACATTCAGTACTTC. Full variable domain (missing parts from reference TRBV5-1 and TRBJ2-4): KAGVTQTPRYLIKTRGQQVTLSCSPISGHRSVSWYQQTPGQGLQFLFEYFSETQRNKGNFPGRFSGRQFSNSRSEMNVSTLELGDSALYLCASSQGQYKNIQYFGAGTRLSVL.

The V and J genes are TRBV29-1 and TRBJ2-1; TRBD2 agrees at 16 bases. The germline V gene encodes CDR1 SQVTM and CDR2 ANQGSEA. Trimming cost V 5 bases and J 7 bases; bases outside gene matches: 5. There are 15 residues in the CDR3. CDR3 nucleotides: TGCAGCGTTATCCGGGGACTAGCGGGAGGGAATGAGCAGTTCTTC. Its protein product is CSVIRGLAGGNEQFF.

Concerning this clone itself: The same CDR3 arises from other DNA sequences in this sample as well. The chain combines TRBV29-1 with TRBJ1-2; D ambiguous. This CDR3 region has 9 residues. V gave up 3 bases and J gave up 8 bases, with 4 bases separating them. CDR1 is SQVTM and CDR2 is ANQGSEA in the germline V gene. CDR3: CSVDAGYTF. The CDR3 coding sequence is TGCAGCGTTGATGCCGGCTACACCTTC.

The table lists this clone with a few counts. The chain is built from TRBV5-4 and TRBJ1-1; unclear D gene. The germline gives CDR1 SGHNT, CDR2 YYREEE (reference sequence). Trimming pared 5 bases from V and 6 bases from J, leaving 14 bases between. CDR3 length equals 13 residues. Here the CDR3 reads CASRYSGGAEAFF. The CDR3 coding sequence is TGTGCCAGCAGATATTCAGGTGGCGCTGAAGCTTTCTTT.

V and J are TRBV10-1 and TRBJ1-1, with TRBD1 matching over 8 bases. Trimming cost V 6 bases and J 3 bases; bases outside gene matches: 3. This CDR3 has 13 residues. CDR1 is WNHNN, CDR2 SYGVQD, per germline (reference sequence). The CDR3 is CASREQGDTEAFF. The CDR3 DNA is TGCGCCAGCAGGGAACAGGGGGACACTGAAGCTTTCTTT.

The chain employs TRBV5-1 and TRBJ2-5; D is tentatively TRBD1 or TRBD2 (5 bases each). Trimming took off 0 bases at V and 5 bases at J, with 17 bases between the two ends. Germline V gene data show CDR1 as SGHRS and CDR2 as YFSETQ. There are 16 residues in the CDR3. The CDR3 reads CASSLAGTVGVETQYF. In DNA form, the CDR3 reads TGCGCCAGCAGCTTGGCCGGGACGGTGGGTGTCGAGACCCAGTACTTC.

The gene calls are TRBV27 and TRBJ2-7; D might be TRBD1 (6 bases). There are 16 residues in the CDR3. Germline V CDR1 and CDR2: MNHEY, SMNVEV (reference sequence). V lost 6 bases, J lost 4 bases, and 22 bases lay in between. The chain's CDR3 is CASSRSLTGSTYEQYF. DNA of the CDR3: TGTGCCAGCAGCCGATCACTTACAGGGTCCACATACGAGCAGTACTTC.

The genes are TRBV5-4 and TRBJ1-6, with no clear D. V was pared by 3 bases and J by 7 bases, with 17 bases between. CDR1 is SGHNT and CDR2 is YYREEE in the germline V gene (reference sequence). CDR3 size: 16 residues. CDR3: CASSSGPKSYNSPLHF. Here the CDR3 DNA reads TGTGCCAGCAGCTCCGGGCCCAAATCATACAATTCACCCCTCCACTTT.

On this clone itself: Within the sample, other DNA sequences also encode this same CDR3. The gene calls are TRBV10-3 and TRBJ2-1, with a weak D call TRBD2 (5 bases). The CDR3 runs 12 residues. Trimming removed 6 bases at V and 3 bases at J, with 6 bases between. Germline lookup yields CDR1 ENHRY and CDR2 SYGVKD. In nucleotides, the CDR3 is TGTGCCATCAGCGGGAACTACAATGAGCAGTTCTTC. Translation gives CAISGNYNEQFF.

This chain links TRBV6-1 with TRBJ1-2; 7 positions match TRBD1. With 6 bases clipped from V and 4 bases from J, the junction kept 11 bases outside the gene matches. Germline V gene data show CDR1 as MNHNS and CDR2 as SASEGT. This CDR3 region has 15 residues. The CDR3 is CASSKEAGTAYGYTF. The CDR3 nucleotides are TGTGCCAGCAGCAAAGAGGCCGGGACAGCCTATGGCTACACCTTC.

This chain joins TRBV10-2 and TRBJ2-7; a possible D gene is TRBD1 (5 bases). From germline, CDR1 is WSHSY and CDR2 SAAADI. The length of the CDR3 is 13 residues. Trimming removed 2 bases at V and 2 bases at J, with 7 bases between. The CDR3 DNA reads TGCGCCAGCAGTGAGGACAGAACCTACGAGCAGTACTTC. Its protein is CASSEDRTYEQYF.

This sequence joins TRBV19 and TRBJ1-2; D possibly corresponds to TRBD1 (6 bases). V was clipped by 4 bases and J by 4 bases, with 19 bases between them. The CDR3 is 16 amino acids. Germline lookup yields CDR1 LNHDA and CDR2 SQIVND (reference sequence). CDR3 loop: CASSSISGAVGYGYTF. The CDR3 DNA sequence: TGTGCCAGTAGTAGTATTTCAGGGGCGGTCGGCTATGGCTACACCTTC.

The V gene is TRBV15, the J gene TRBJ1-4; D call uncertain. V was pared by 6 bases and J by 2 bases, with 7 bases between. Germline CDR1 LNHNV, CDR2 YYDKDF (reference sequence). CDR3 size: 13 residues. The CDR3 spells CATRRSTNEKLFF. Written as DNA, the CDR3 is TGTGCCACCAGGCGCAGCACTAATGAAAAACTGTTTTTT.

Of note for this clone: The sample carries other DNA sequences with the same CDR3. The chain is built from TRBV6-5 and TRBJ2-7; the D is unclear. This CDR3 is 12 amino acids long. The V end was cut by 4 bases, the J end by 2 bases, with 6 bases between. Germline CDR1 and CDR2: MNHEY and SVGAGI. The CDR3 DNA is TGTGCCAGCAGTTCTCCAACCTACGAGCAGTACTTC. Protein product: CASSSPTYEQYF.

The V gene is TRBV5-4, the J gene TRBJ2-3; 7 nucleotides agree with TRBD2. Trimming cost V 2 bases and J 4 bases; bases outside gene matches: 10. The CDR3 extends over 16 amino acids. CDR1 SGHNT and CDR2 YYREEE come from the germline V gene (reference sequence). The CDR3 here is CASSFNLAVPSDTQYF. CDR3 sequence (DNA): TGTGCCAGCAGCTTCAATCTAGCGGTTCCCTCAGATACGCAGTATTTT.

The rearrangement uses TRBV10-3 and TRBJ2-7, with 8 bases that match TRBD1. This CDR3 region has 14 residues. Germline V lookup: CDR1 ENHRY, CDR2 SYGVKD. With 6 bases clipped from V and 1 base from J, the junction kept 5 bases outside the gene matches. The CDR3 DNA reads TGTGCCATCAGCCGACAGGGGCGATCCTACGAGCAGTACTTC. It specifies CAISRQGRSYEQYF.